This T cell receptor (beta chain) was sequenced for a study of molecular identifiers for immune sequencing clone quantification. TCRdb itself ran the PCR reads through MiXCR, one entry per CDR3 protein. The data hold around 300,000 distinct CDR3 sequences, with 24% observed a single time. The V gene's germline CDR1 is DFQATT and CDR2 SNEGSKA (reference sequence). The CDR3 runs 12 residues. The germline V and J ends were trimmed by 0 bases and 4 bases, with 6 bases remaining between them. What was sequenced was naive CD8+ T cells from blood, with Jurkat cell RNA spiked in. Described subset: FACS-sorted CD8+CD4-CCR7+CD45RA+ naive T cells. The TCR comes from a human donor in good health. Some libraries in this study had Jurkat cell RNA spiked in. This chain joins TRBV20-1 and TRBJ1-1; D is unresolved. Here the CDR3 reads CSARDIGTEAFF. CDR3 DNA: TGCAGTGCTAGAGACATTGGCACTGAAGCTTTCTTT.